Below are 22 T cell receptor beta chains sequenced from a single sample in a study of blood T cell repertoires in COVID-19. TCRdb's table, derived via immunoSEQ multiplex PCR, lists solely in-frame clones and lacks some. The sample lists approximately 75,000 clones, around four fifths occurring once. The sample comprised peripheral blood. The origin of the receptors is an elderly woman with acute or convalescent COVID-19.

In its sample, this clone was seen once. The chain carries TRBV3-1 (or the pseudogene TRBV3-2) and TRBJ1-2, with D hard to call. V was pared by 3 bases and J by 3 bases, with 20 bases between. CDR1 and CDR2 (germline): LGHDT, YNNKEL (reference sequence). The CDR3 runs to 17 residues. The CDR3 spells CASSQRLGTPVDYGYTF. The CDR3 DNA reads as TGTGCCAGCAGCCAGAGGCTCGGCACCCCAGTGGACTATGGCTACACCTTC.

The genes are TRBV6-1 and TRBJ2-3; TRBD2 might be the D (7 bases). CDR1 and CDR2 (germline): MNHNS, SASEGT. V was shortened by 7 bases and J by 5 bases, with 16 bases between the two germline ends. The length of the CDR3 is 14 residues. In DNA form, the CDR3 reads TGTGCCAGCATTGGGGGGGCCCCAGTAGATACGCAGTATTTT. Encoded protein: CASIGGAPVDTQYF.

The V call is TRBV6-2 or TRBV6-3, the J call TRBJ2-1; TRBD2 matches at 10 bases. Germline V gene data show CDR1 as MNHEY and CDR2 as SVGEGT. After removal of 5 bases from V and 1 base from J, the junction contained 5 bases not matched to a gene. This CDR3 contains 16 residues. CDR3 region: CASSQTSGVSYNEQFF. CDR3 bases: TGTGCCAGCAGTCAAACTAGCGGGGTTTCCTACAATGAGCAGTTCTTC.

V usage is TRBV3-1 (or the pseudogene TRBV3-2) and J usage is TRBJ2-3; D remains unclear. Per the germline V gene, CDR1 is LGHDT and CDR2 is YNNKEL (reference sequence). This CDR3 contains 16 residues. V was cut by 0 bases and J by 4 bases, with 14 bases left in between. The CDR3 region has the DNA TGTGCCAGCAGCCAAGATACTCACTCCGCCCCAGATACGCAGTATTTT. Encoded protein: CASSQDTHSAPDTQYF.

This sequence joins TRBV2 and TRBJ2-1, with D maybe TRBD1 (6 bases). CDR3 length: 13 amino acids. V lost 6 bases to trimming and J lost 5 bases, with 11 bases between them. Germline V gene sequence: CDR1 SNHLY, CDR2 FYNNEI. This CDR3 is CASRQGINNEQFF. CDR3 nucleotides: TGTGCCAGCAGACAGGGTATCAACAATGAGCAGTTCTTC.

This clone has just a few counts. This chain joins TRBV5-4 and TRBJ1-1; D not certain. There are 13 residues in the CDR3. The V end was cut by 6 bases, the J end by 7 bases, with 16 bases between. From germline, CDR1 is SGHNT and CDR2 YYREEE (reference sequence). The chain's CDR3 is CASTTRGGGEAFF. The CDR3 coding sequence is TGTGCCAGCACCACCAGAGGAGGAGGTGAAGCTTTCTTT.

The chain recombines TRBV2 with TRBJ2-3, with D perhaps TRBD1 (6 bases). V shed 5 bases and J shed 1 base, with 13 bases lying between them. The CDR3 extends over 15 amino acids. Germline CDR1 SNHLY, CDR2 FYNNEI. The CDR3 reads CASSNTGIGTDTQYF. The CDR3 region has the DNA TGTGCCAGCAGTAATACAGGGATTGGCACAGATACGCAGTATTTT.

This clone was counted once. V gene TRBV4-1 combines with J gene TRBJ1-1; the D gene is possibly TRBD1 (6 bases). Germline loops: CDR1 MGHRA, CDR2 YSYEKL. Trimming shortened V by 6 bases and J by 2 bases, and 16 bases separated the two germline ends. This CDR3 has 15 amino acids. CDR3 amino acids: CASRDQKQGNTEAFF. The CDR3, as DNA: TGCGCCAGCAGGGATCAAAAACAGGGAAACACTGAAGCTTTCTTT.

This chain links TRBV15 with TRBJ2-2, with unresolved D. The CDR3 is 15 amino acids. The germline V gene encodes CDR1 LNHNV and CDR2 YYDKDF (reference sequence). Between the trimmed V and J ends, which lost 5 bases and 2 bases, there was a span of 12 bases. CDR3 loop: CATSPSRSNTGELFF. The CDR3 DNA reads TGTGCCACCAGCCCCTCGAGGAGCAACACCGGGGAGCTGTTTTTT.

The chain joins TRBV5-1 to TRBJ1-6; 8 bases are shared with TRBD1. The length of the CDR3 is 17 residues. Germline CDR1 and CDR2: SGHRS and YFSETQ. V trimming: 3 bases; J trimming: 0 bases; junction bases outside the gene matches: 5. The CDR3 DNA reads TGCGCCAGCAGCTCGGGACAGGCTACCTCCTATAATTCACCCCTCCACTTT. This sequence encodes CASSSGQATSYNSPLHF.

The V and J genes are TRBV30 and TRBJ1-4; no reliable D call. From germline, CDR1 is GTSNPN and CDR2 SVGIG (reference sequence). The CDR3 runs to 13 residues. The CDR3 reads CASDGSTNEKLFF. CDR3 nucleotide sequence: TGTGCTTCCGACGGGTCAACTAATGAAAAACTGTTTTTT. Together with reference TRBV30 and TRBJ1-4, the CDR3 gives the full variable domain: SQTIHQWPATLVQPVGSPLSLECTVEGTSNPNLYWYRQAAGRGLQLLFYSVGIGQISSEVPQNLSASRPQDRQFILSSKKLLLSDSGFYLCASDGSTNEKLFFGSGTQLSVL.

CDR3 nucleotide sequence: TGTGCCTGGAGTCGTACAGACGAAAAACTGTTTTTT. This sequence encodes CAWSRTDEKLFF. The chain employs TRBV30 and TRBJ1-4; D is undetermined. Trimming removed 2 bases from V and 8 bases from J, with 9 bases in between. The germline V gene encodes CDR1 GTSNPN and CDR2 SVGIG (reference sequence). This CDR3 is 12 amino acids long.

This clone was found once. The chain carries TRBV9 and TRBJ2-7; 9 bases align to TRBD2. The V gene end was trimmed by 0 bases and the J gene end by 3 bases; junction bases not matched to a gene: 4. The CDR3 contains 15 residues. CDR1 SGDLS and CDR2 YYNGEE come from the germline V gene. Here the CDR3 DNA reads TGTGCCAGCAGCGTAGGACTAGCGGAGTACTACGAGCAGTACTTC. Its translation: CASSVGLAEYYEQYF.

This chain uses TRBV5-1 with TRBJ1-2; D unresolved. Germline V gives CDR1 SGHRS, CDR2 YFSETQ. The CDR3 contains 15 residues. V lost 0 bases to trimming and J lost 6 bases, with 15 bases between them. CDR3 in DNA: TGCGCCAGCAGCTTGGAAGGTTTTGGGCGGGATGGCTACACCTTC. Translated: CASSLEGFGRDGYTF.

CDR3 sequence (DNA): TGTGCCAGTAGATCAGACTCCTACGAGCAGTACTTC. The encoded protein is CASRSDSYEQYF. The chain is built from TRBV19 and TRBJ2-7; D remains ambiguous. Germline V gene lookup returns CDR1 LNHDA and CDR2 SQIVND (reference sequence). This CDR3 spans 12 amino acids. V was shortened by 6 bases and J by 0 bases, with 6 bases between the two germline ends. Full variable domain (remainder filled in from reference TRBV19 and TRBJ2-7): DGGITQSPKYLFRKEGQNVTLSCEQNLNHDAMYWYRQDPGQGLRLIYYSQIVNDFQKGDIAEGYSVSREKKESFPLTVTSAQKNPTAFYLCASRSDSYEQYFGPGTRLTVT.

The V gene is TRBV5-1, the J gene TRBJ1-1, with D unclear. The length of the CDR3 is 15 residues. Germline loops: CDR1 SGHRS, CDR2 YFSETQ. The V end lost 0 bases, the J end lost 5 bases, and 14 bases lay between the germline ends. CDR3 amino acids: CASSLAQSGRTEAFF. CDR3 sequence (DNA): TGCGCCAGCAGCTTGGCCCAGTCGGGGAGGACTGAAGCTTTCTTT.

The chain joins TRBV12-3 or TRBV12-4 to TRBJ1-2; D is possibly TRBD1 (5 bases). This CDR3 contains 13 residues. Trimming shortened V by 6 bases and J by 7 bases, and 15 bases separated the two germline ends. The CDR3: CASSPLAGGGYTF. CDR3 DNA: TGTGCCAGCAGCCCCCTGGCCGGGGGTGGCTACACCTTC.

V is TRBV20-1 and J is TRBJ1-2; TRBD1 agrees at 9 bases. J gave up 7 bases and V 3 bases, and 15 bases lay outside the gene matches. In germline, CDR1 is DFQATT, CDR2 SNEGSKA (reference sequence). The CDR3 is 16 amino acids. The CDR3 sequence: CSASLGRAGQGVGYTF. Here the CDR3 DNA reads TGCAGTGCTAGTTTGGGTCGTGCGGGACAGGGAGTTGGCTACACCTTC.

The CDR3 DNA sequence: TGTGCCACCAGCAGAGATGCGGGGAACTCTGGAAACACCATATATTTT. As protein: CATSRDAGNSGNTIYF. The chain uses TRBV15 and TRBJ1-3; no reliable D call. Germline values: CDR1 LNHNV, CDR2 YYDKDF (reference sequence). V was trimmed by 0 bases and J by 0 bases, leaving 9 bases between them. The CDR3 is 16 amino acids.

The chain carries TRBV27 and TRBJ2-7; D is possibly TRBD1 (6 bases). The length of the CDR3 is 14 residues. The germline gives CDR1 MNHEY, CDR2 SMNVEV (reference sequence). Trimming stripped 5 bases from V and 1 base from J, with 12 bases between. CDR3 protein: CASSHRDGSYEQYF. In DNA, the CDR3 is TGTGCCAGCAGTCACAGGGACGGATCCTACGAGCAGTACTTC.

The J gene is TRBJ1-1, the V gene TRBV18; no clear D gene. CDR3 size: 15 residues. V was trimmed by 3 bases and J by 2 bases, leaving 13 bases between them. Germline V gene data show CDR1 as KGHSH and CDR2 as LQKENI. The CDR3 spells CASSPQNPGNTEAFF. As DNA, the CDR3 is TGTGCCAGCTCACCCCAAAATCCGGGTAACACTGAAGCTTTCTTT.

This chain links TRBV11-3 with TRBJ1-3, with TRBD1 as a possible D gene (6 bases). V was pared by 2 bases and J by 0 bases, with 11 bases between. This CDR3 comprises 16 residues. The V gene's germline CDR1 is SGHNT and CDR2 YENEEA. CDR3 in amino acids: CASSLPGAHSGNTIYF. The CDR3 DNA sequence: TGTGCCAGCAGCTTACCAGGGGCCCACTCTGGAAACACCATATATTTT.